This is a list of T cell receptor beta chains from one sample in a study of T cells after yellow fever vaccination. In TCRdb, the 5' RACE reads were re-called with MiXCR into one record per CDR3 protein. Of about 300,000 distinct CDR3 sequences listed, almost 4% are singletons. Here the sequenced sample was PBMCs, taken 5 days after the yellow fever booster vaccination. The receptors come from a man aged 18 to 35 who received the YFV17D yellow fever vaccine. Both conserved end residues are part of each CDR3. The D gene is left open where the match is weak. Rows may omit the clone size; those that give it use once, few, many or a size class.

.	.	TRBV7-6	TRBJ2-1	CASSERPGSATTYNEQFF	TGTGCCAGCAGCGAGCGGCCGGGCAGCGCAACGACCTACAATGAGCAGTTCTTC
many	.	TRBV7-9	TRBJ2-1	CASSPGQYNEQFF	TGTGCCAGCAGTCCAGGACAGTACAATGAGCAGTTCTTC
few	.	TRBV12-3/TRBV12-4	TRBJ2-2	CASTGQGAGNTGELFF	TGTGCCAGCACGGGTCAAGGGGCCGGGAACACCGGGGAGCTGTTTTTT
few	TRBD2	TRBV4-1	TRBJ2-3	CASSQDPGGTSTDTQYF	TGCGCCAGCAGCCAAGATCCCGGGGGGACCAGCACAGATACGCAGTATTTT
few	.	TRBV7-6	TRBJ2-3	CASSPATGGPDTQYF	TGTGCCAGCAGCCCCGCTACGGGGGGCCCAGATACGCAGTATTTT
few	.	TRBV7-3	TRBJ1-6	CASSLSRKSPLHF	TGTGCCAGCAGCTTATCTCGGAAATCACCCCTCCACTTT
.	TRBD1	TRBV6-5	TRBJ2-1	CASSYDPGQGYNEQFF	TGTGCCAGCAGTTATGATCCGGGACAGGGGTACAATGAGCAGTTCTTC
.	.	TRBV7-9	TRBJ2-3	CASSLLGANPTEDTQYF	TGTGCCAGCAGCTTACTTGGGGCCAACCCCACTGAGGATACGCAGTATTTT
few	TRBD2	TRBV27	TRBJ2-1	CASRLAGGQGEQFF	TGTGCCAGCAGATTAGCGGGGGGGCAGGGTGAGCAGTTCTTC
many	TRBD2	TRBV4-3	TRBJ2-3	CASSPWTSGGDTQYF	TGCGCCAGCAGCCCCTGGACTAGCGGGGGAGATACGCAGTATTTT
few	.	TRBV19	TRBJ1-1	CASSPLSNTEAFF	TGTGCCAGTAGTCCCCTCTCCAACACTGAAGCTTTCTTT
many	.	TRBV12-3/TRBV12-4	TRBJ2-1	CASSSSHREQFF	TGTGCCAGCAGTTCGTCCCACAGGGAGCAGTTCTTC
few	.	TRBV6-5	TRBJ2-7	CASTPDTGDSYEQYF	TGTGCCAGCACCCCGGATACGGGAGATTCCTACGAGCAGTACTTC
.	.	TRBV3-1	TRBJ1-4	CASSQSREKLFF	TGTGCCAGCAGCCAGAGTCGTGAAAAACTGTTTTTT
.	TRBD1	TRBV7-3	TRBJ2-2	CASSRGTGLTGELFF	TGTGCCAGCAGCCGCGGGACAGGGCTCACCGGGGAGCTGTTTTTT
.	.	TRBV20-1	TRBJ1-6	CSARERGNYNSPLHF	TGCAGTGCTAGAGAGCGGGGGAACTATAATTCACCCCTCCACTTT
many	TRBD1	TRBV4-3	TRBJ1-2	CASSQRATGASYTF	TGCGCCAGCAGCCAAAGGGCCACAGGGGCGAGCTACACCTTC
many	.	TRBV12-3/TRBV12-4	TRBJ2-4	CASSAVEIFQYF	TGTGCCAGCAGTGCCGTAGAGATTTTTCAGTACTTC
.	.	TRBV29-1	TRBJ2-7	CSVRTTYEQYF	TGCAGCGTCCGGACCACTTACGAGCAGTACTTC
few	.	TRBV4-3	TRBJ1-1	CASSQDLSARVTEAFF	TGCGCCAGCAGCCAAGATCTTTCAGCTAGGGTGACTGAAGCTTTCTTT
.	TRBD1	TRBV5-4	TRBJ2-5	CASSFWTGWPETQYF	TGTGCCAGCAGTTTCTGGACAGGGTGGCCGGAGACCCAGTACTTC
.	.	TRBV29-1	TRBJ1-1	CSVEVSTIGTEAFF	TGCAGCGTTGAAGTTTCGACGATCGGAACTGAAGCTTTCTTT
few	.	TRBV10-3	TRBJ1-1	CAISEGNRVVAFF	TGTGCCATCAGTGAAGGTAACCGAGTCGTAGCTTTCTTT
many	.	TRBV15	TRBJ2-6	CATSRDFSGANVLTF	TGTGCCACCAGCAGAGATTTTAGTGGGGCCAACGTCCTGACTTTC
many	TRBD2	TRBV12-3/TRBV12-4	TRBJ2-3	CVNERGPADTQYF	TGTGTCAACGAGCGGGGGCCAGCAGATACGCAGTATTTT
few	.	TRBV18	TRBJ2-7	CASSWIDRPNEQYF	TGTGCCAGCTCATGGATCGACAGGCCCAACGAGCAGTACTTC
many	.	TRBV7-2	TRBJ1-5	CASSWVNNQPQHF	TGTGCCAGCAGCTGGGTCAACAATCAGCCCCAGCATTTT
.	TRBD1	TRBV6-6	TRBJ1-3	CASSYSSGQGSWRNTIYF	TGTGCCAGCAGTTACTCCTCGGGACAGGGGTCGTGGAGAAACACCATATATTTT
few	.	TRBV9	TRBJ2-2	CASSVRERGWTGELFF	TGTGCCAGCAGCGTCAGGGAGAGGGGATGGACCGGGGAGCTGTTTTTT
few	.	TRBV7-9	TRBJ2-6	CASSLPVGHVASGANVLTF	TGTGCCAGCAGCTTGCCCGTAGGACACGTAGCCTCTGGGGCCAACGTCCTGACTTTC
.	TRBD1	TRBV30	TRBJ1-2	CAWDRGYGYTF	TGTGCCTGGGACAGGGGCTATGGCTACACCTTC